What follows describes a single T cell receptor (beta chain). Its target is unknown. At one end, the junction sequence differs from germline, possibly due to a read error. These data originate in a study of CD8 T cells in ankylosing spondylitis. Study observations and caveats: Disease-linked clones were found to be CD8+ and relatively rare in peripheral blood. In the blood and synovial fluid of reactive arthritis, some motif variants had been previously reported. As reported, disease-linked clones showed significant enrichment in matched ankylosing spondylitis synovial fluid.

The CDR3 is made up of 13 amino acids. Per the germline V gene, CDR1 is LGHNA and CDR2 is YNFKEQ. Generation of TCR beta libraries employed quantitative 5'-RACE incorporating molecular barcodes. TCRdb independently ran MiXCR on the 5' RACE reads; one entry per CDR3 protein. Here the sample spans a few hundred thousand distinct CDR3 sequences, approximately 20% being singletons. Sequencing was done on a sample of blood, either unsorted or a sorted T cell fraction (not recorded which). The clonotype was recovered from a male donor with ankylosing spondylitis or in good health (not recorded which). The rearrangement joins TRBV4-2 to TRBJ2-7; possible D gene TRBD1, 6 bases. The CDR3, as DNA: TGTGCCATCAGCCCCGGACAGCCCTGCGAGCAGTACTTC. This sequence encodes CAISPGQPCEQYF.